Only one count was recorded for the clone carrying this T cell receptor beta chain. The antigen remains undetermined. Sequencing used immunoSEQ multiplex PCR; TCRdb keeps in-frame clones, though not all of them. In the table there are about 92,000 clones, about nine tenths of which are singletons. The sample comes from a study of T cell responses to AZD1222 COVID-19 vaccine. Germline CDR1 and CDR2: MNHEY and SVGAGI. CDR3 length equals 13 residues. V was clipped by 6 bases and J by 4 bases, with 12 bases between them. Study findings and constraints: The study reported that nearly half of spike-specific TCRs target unmutated variant regions. Only after the peak T cell response were repertoires sampled. Across the whole spike, CD4 TCRs peaked at regions 160-218 and 743-854. Baseline seropositivity characterized only 5 to 7 AZD1222 recipients.

Specimen: peripheral blood, collected on day 0 of AZD1222 vaccination. The chain employs TRBV6-5 and TRBJ2-5; tentatively, D is TRBD2 (6 bases). This TCR derives from an adult in good health. CDR3 in amino acids: CASSRGVVETQYF. CDR3 in DNA: TGTGCCAGCAGCCGCGGGGTAGTAGAGACCCAGTACTTC.